Listed here are 19 T cell receptor beta chains from one sample, sequenced in a study of shared clonotypes between healthy human individuals. Sequenced by immunoSEQ multiplex PCR; TCRdb stores in-frame clones only, minus some. Among hundreds of thousands of clones listed, just over 95% were seen once. The sample consisted of memory CD8+ T cells sorted from blood. As for subset: CD45RO+ cells pooled with CCR7-negative TemRA cells. The receptors stem from a man between 25 and 39 years old in good health.

The rearrangement uses TRBV10-2 and TRBJ2-7; possible D gene TRBD1, 6 bases. Per the germline V gene, CDR1 is WSHSY and CDR2 is SAAADI. V was shortened by 7 bases and J by 5 bases, with 12 bases between the two germline ends. The CDR3 spans 12 residues. The CDR3 sequence: CASTAGVDEQYF. The CDR3 DNA follows: TGCGCCAGCACGGCAGGGGTCGACGAGCAGTACTTC.

The chain carries TRBV7-9 and TRBJ1-4; D might be TRBD1 (5 bases). Per germline, CDR1 SEHNR and CDR2 FQNEAQ (reference sequence). Trimming stripped 5 bases from V and 5 bases from J, with 12 bases between. The CDR3 is 14 residues long. CDR3 in amino acids: CASSQGDGNEKLFF. As DNA, the CDR3 is TGTGCCAGCAGCCAAGGGGACGGGAATGAAAAACTGTTTTTT.

In DNA form, the CDR3 reads TGTGCCAGTAGGGCCTCAGGGGAGCTGTTTTTT. This translates into CASRASGELFF. The rearrangement joins TRBV19 to TRBJ2-2, with no clear D. V was trimmed by 6 bases and J by 8 bases, leaving 7 bases between them. Germline CDR1 LNHDA, CDR2 SQIVND (reference sequence). There are 11 residues in the CDR3.

The genes are TRBV30 and TRBJ2-7; 8 bases agree with TRBD1. Losses at the gene ends were 0 bases for V and 2 bases for J; bases not matched to a gene: 9. CDR1 is GTSNPN and CDR2 is SVGIG in the germline V gene (reference sequence). CDR3 size: 16 residues. DNA for the CDR3: TGTGCCTGGAGTGTACGGAGGACAGGGAAGGCCTACGAGCAGTACTTC. As protein: CAWSVRRTGKAYEQYF.

V usage is TRBV11-3 and J usage is TRBJ2-1, with D tentatively TRBD2 (6 bases). The germline V and J ends were trimmed by 1 base and 3 bases, with 7 bases remaining between them. The CDR3 extends over 14 amino acids. CDR1 SGHNT and CDR2 YENEEA come from the germline V gene. The CDR3 is CASSLAGVYNEQFF. As DNA, the CDR3 is TGTGCCAGCAGCTTAGCGGGAGTCTACAATGAGCAGTTCTTC.

The chain couples TRBV5-1 to TRBJ2-7; TRBD2 agrees at 7 bases. Germline V gene lookup returns CDR1 SGHRS and CDR2 YFSETQ. With V trimmed by 0 bases and J by 0 bases, 0 bases remained unmatched. The CDR3 extends over 14 amino acids. DNA for the CDR3: TGCGCCAGCAGCTTGGTAGCGGGCTCCTACGAGCAGTACTTC. Protein: CASSLVAGSYEQYF.

The chain carries TRBV18 and TRBJ2-3; D remains ambiguous. V was trimmed by 5 bases and J by 0 bases, leaving 3 bases between them. CDR1 is KGHSH and CDR2 is LQKENI in the germline V gene. This CDR3 is built from 12 residues. The CDR3 nucleotides read TGTGCCAGCTCAGACAGCACAGATACGCAGTATTTT. Its translation is CASSDSTDTQYF.

The CDR3 DNA sequence: TGTGCCAGCGGGGAGTATAGCACAGATACGCAGTATTTT. As protein: CASGEYSTDTQYF. The rearrangement uses TRBV2 and TRBJ2-3; D is possibly TRBD2 (5 bases). The germline CDR1 and CDR2 sequences are SNHLY and FYNNEI. This CDR3 has 13 amino acids. Trimming pared 8 bases from V and 0 bases from J, leaving 9 bases between.

The chain couples TRBV28 to TRBJ2-5; D uncertain. V was pared by 5 bases and J by 4 bases, with 14 bases between. CDR1 and CDR2 from the germline V gene are MDHEN and SYDVKM. This CDR3 comprises 14 residues. As DNA, the CDR3 is TGTGCCAGCAGTCATTCGGGCAGAACAGAGACCCAGTACTTC. This translates into CASSHSGRTETQYF.

The chain recombines TRBV4-2 with TRBJ2-7, with 12 bases that match TRBD2. CDR3 length: 16 amino acids. Germline V gene sequence: CDR1 LGHNA, CDR2 YNFKEQ. Trimming at V came to 0 bases and at J to 7 bases, leaving 7 bases not matched to a gene. The CDR3 spells CASSQEGGLAGREQYF. Here the CDR3 DNA reads TGTGCCAGCAGCCAAGAGGGGGGACTAGCGGGTCGTGAGCAGTACTTC.

The chain joins TRBV28 to TRBJ2-6, with D unclear. CDR1 is MDHEN, CDR2 SYDVKM, per germline. The CDR3 has 11 residues. With 8 bases removed from V and 10 bases from J, the gap between germline ends came to 9 bases. The CDR3 DNA sequence: TGTGCCAGCTACGTCGCTAACGTCCTGACTTTC. It codes for CASYVANVLTF.

V usage is TRBV11-2 and J usage is TRBJ2-3; D not certain. Trimming pared 6 bases from V and 5 bases from J, leaving 3 bases between. Germline CDR1 reads SGHAT; CDR2 reads FQNNGV. This CDR3 has 10 residues. Here the CDR3 reads CASSLDTQYF. The DNA for the CDR3 is TGTGCCAGCAGTCTAGATACGCAGTATTTT.

The V and J genes are TRBV28 and TRBJ2-7; 10 bases align to TRBD1. The germline CDR1 and CDR2 sequences are MDHEN and SYDVKM. V gave up 0 bases and J gave up 7 bases; unmatched junction bases: 3. The CDR3 is 14 residues long. In DNA, the CDR3 is TGTGCCAGCAGTTTATGGACAGGGGGCCGGGAGCAGTACTTC. Protein sequence: CASSLWTGGREQYF.

As regards this clone: Other DNA sequences in the sample encode the same CDR3. The chain combines TRBV7-9 with TRBJ1-2; D is unresolved. Germline CDR1 and CDR2: SEHNR and FQNEAQ (reference sequence). Trimming shortened V by 1 base and J by 2 bases, and 5 bases separated the two germline ends. This CDR3 has 13 amino acids. The CDR3 DNA reads as TGTGCCAGCAGCTTAGGAGGGAACTATGGCTACACCTTC. Amino acid sequence: CASSLGGNYGYTF.

The J gene is TRBJ1-5, the V gene TRBV2; D may be TRBD1 (6 bases). Looked up from germline, CDR1 is SNHLY and CDR2 is FYNNEI. CDR3 length equals 15 residues. V gave up 8 bases and J gave up 0 bases, with 14 bases separating them. CDR3 region: CASGRGSSSNQPQHF. CDR3 nucleotides: TGTGCCAGCGGCAGGGGTTCGAGTAGCAATCAGCCCCAGCATTTT. Combining the CDR3 with reference TRBV2 and TRBJ1-5 gives the whole variable domain EPEVTQTPSHQVTQMGQEVILRCVPISNHLYFYWYRQILGQKVEFLVSFYNNEISEKSEIFDDQFSVERPDGSNFTLKIRSTKLEDSAMYFCASGRGSSSNQPQHFGDGTRLSIL.

The V and J genes are TRBV4-1 and TRBJ2-5, with D perhaps matching TRBD1 (6 bases). The CDR3 totals 16 residues. The germline V gene has CDR1 MGHRA and CDR2 YSYEKL. Trimming removed 4 bases at V and 0 bases at J, with 15 bases between. As DNA, the CDR3 is TGCGCCAGCAGCCGGGACGGGACAATGTACCAAGAGACCCAGTACTTC. Translated: CASSRDGTMYQETQYF.

The chain recombines TRBV28 with TRBJ2-1, with 10 bases that match TRBD1. The CDR3 totals 14 residues. Unmatched junction bases numbered 5, after V lost 4 bases and J lost 8 bases. CDR1 and CDR2 (germline): MDHEN, SYDVKM. In nucleotides, the CDR3 is TGTGCCAGCAGTTGGGGACAGGGGAGGGATGAGCAGTTCTTC. Protein sequence: CASSWGQGRDEQFF.

Here the CDR3 reads CATSRDGGRTDTQYF. DNA of the CDR3: TGTGCCACCAGCAGAGATGGGGGACGCACAGATACGCAGTATTTT. V is TRBV15 and J is TRBJ2-3; possibly TRBD1 or TRBD2 for D (5 bases each). CDR3 length: 15 residues. The V gene's germline CDR1 is LNHNV and CDR2 YYDKDF (reference sequence). V was shortened by 0 bases and J by 1 base, with 8 bases between the two germline ends. The full variable domain, in which reference TRBV15 and TRBJ2-3 provide the parts outside the CDR3, is DAMVIQNPRYQVTQFGKPVTLSCSQTLNHNVMYWYQQKSSQAPKLLFHYYDKDFNNEADTPDNFQSRRPNTSFCFLDIRSPGLGDTAMYLCATSRDGGRTDTQYFGPGTRLTVL.

The chain uses TRBV5-1 and TRBJ1-3; the D is unclear. Germline V gene lookup returns CDR1 SGHRS and CDR2 YFSETQ. The V end lost 0 bases, the J end lost 0 bases, and 4 bases lay between the germline ends. The CDR3 totals 14 residues. The CDR3 loop is CASSLGFSGNTIYF. The CDR3 nucleotides read TGCGCCAGCAGCTTGGGGTTCTCTGGAAACACCATATATTTT.